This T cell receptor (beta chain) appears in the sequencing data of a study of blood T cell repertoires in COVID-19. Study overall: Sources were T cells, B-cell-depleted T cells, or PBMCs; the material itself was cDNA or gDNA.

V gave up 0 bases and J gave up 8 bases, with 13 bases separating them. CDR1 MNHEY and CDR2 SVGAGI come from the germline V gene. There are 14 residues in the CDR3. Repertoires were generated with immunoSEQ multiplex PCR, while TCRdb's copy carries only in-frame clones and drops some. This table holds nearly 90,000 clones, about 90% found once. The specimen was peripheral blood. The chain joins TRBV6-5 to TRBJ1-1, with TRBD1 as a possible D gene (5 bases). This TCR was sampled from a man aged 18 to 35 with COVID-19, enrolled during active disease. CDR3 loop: CASSYSAGLQEAFF. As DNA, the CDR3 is TGTGCCAGCAGTTACTCGGCGGGGCTTCAGGAAGCTTTCTTT.